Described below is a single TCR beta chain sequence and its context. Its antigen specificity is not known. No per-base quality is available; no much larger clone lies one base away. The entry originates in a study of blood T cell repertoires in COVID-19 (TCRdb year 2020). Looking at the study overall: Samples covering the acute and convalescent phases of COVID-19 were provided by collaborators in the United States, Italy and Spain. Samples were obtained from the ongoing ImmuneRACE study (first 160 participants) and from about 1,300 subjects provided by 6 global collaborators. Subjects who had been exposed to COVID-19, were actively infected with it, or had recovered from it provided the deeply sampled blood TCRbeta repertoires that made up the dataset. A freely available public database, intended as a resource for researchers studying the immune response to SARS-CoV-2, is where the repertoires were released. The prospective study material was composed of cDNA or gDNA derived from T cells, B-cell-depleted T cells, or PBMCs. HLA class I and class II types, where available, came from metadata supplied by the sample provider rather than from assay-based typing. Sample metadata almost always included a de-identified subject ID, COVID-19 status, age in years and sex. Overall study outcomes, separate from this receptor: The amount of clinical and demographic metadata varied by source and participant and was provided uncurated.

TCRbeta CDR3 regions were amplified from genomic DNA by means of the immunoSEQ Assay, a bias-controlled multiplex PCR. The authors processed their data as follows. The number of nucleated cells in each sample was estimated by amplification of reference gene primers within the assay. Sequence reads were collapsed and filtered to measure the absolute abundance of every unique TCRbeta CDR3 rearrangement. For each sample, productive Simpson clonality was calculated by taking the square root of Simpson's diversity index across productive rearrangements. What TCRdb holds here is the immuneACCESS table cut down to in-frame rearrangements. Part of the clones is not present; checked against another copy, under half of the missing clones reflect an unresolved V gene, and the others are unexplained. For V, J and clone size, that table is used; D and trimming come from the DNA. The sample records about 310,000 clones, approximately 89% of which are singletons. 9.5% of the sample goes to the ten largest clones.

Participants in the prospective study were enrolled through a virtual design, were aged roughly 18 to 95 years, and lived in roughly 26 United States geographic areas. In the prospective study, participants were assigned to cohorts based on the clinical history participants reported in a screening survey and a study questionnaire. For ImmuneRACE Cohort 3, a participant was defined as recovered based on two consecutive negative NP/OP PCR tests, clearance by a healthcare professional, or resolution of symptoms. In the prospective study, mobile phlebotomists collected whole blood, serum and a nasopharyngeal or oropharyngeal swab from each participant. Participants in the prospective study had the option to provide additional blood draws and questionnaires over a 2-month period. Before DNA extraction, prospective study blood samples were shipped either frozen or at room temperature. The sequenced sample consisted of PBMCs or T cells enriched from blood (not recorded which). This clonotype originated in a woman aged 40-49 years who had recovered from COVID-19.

The CDR3 here reads CASSRESGPNSYNEQFF. The sequenced DNA: TGTGCCAGCAGCCGGGAGAGCGGGCCTAACTCCTACAATGAGCAGTTCTTC. The rearrangement combines TRBV4-2 with TRBJ2-1; TRBD2 is possibly the D segment (6 matching bases). The CDR3 goes from the cysteine to the phenylalanine over 17 residues. Kept here is only the CDR3 DNA, which spans 51 bases and is read in frame from base 1. V is pared back by 4 bases and J by 0 bases, with 16 bases lying between the germline termini. Sequences LGHNA (CDR1) and YNFKEQ (CDR2) are obtained from the germline V gene.